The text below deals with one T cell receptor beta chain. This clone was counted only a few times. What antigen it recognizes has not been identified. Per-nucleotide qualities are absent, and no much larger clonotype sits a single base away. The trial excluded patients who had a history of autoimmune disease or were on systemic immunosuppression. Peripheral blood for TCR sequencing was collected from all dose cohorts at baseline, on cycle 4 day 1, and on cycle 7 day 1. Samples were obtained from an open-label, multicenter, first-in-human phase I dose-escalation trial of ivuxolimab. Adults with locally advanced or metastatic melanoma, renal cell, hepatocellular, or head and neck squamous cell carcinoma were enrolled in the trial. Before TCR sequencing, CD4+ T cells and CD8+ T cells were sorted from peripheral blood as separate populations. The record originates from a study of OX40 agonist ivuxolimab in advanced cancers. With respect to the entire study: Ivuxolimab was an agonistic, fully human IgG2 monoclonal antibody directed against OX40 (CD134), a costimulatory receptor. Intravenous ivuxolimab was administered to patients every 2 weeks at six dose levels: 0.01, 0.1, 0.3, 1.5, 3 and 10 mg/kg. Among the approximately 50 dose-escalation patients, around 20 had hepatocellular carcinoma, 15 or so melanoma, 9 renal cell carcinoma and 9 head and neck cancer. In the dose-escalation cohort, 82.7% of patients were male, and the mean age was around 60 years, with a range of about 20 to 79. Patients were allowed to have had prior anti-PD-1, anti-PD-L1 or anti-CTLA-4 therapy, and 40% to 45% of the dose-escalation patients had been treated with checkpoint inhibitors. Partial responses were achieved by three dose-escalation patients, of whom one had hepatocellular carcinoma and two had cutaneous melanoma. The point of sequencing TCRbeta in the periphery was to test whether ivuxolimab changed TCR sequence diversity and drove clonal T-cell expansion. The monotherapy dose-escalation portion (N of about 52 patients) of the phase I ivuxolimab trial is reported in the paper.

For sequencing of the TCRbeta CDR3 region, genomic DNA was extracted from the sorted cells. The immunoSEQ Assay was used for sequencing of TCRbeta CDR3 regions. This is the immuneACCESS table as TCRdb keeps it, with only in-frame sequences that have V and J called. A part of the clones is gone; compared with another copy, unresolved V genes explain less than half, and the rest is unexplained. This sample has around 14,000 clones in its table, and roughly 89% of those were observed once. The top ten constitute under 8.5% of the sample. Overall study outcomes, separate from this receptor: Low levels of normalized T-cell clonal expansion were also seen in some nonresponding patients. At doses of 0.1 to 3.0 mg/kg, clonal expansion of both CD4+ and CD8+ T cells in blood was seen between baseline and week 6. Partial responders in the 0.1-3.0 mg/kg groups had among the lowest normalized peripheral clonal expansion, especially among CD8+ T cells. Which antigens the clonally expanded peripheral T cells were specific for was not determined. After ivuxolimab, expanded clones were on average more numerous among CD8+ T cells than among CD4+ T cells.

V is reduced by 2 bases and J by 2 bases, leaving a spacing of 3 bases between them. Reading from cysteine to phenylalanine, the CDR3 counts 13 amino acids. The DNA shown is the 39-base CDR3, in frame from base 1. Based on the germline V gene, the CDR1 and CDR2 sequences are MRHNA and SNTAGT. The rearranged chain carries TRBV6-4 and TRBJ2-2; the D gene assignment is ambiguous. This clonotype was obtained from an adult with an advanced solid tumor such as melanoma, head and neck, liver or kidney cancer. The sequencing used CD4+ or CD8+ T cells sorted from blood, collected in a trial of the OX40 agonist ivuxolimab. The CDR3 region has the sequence CASSDINTGELFF. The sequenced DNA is TGTGCCAGCAGTGACATTAACACCGGGGAGCTGTTTTTT.